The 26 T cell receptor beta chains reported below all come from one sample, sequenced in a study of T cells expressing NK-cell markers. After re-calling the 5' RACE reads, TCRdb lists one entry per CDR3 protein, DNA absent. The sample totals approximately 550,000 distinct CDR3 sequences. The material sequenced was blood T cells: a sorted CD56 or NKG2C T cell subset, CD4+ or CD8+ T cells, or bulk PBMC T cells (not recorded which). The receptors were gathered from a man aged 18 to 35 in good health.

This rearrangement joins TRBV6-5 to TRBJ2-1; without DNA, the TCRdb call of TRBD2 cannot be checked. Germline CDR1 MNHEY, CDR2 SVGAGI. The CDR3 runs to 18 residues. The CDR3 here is CASSYSRERTSSYNEQFF.

The CDR3 sequence is CASSWDSGGQYF. The chain combines TRBV7-2 with TRBJ2-7; the D gene TCRdb calls, TRBD2, cannot be checked with no DNA. CDR1 is SGHTA, CDR2 FQGNSA, per germline. CDR3 length: 12 residues.

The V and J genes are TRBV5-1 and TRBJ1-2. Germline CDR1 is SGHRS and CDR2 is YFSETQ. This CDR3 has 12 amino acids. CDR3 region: CASSWDRSVYTF.

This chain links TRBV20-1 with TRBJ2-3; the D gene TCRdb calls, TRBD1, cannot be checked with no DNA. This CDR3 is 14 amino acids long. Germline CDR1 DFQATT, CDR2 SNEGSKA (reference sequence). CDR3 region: CSAPGQGSTDTQYF.

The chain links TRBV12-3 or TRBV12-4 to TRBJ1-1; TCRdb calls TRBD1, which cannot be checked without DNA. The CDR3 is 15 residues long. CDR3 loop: CASRKPGRMNTEAFF.

The CDR3 here is CSASSGGQPEQFF. This chain connects TRBV20-1 to TRBJ2-1; TCRdb indicates TRBD1, and absent DNA this call remains unverified. CDR3 length equals 13 residues. The V gene's germline CDR1 is DFQATT and CDR2 SNEGSKA (reference sequence).

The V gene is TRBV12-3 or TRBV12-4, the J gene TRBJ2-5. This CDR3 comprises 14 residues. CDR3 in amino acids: CASSFRMGMETQYF.

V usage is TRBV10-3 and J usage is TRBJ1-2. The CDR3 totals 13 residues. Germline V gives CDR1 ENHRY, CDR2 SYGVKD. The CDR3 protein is CAISNNSNYGYTF.

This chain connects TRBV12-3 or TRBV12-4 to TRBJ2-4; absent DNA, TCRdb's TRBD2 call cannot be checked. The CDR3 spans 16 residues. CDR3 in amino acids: CASSKLAGVSKNIQYF.

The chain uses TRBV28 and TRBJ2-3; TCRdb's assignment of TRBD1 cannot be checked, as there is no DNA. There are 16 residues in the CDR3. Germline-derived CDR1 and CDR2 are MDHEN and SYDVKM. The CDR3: CASTLDGGPSTDTQYF.

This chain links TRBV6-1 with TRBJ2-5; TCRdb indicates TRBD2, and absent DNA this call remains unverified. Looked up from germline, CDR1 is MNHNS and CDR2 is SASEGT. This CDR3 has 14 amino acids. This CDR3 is CASRTKTFSGSQYF.

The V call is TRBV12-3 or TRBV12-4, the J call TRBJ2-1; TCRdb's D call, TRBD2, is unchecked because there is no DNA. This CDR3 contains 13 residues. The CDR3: CASSLEGGFEQFF.

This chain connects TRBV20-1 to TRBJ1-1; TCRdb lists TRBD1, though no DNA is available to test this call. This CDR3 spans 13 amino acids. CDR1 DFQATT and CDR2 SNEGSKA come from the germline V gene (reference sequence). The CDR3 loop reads CSASRGAGTEAFF.

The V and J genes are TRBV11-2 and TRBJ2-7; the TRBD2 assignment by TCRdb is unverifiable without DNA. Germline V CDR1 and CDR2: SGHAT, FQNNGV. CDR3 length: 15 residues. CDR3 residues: CASSPIDGETYEQYF.

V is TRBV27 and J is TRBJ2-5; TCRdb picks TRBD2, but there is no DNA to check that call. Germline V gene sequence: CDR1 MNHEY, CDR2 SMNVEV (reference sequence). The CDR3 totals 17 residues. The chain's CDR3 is CASSSGLAGGPLETQYF.

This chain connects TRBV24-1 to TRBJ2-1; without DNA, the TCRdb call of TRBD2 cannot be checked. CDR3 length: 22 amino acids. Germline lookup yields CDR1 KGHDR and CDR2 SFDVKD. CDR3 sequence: CATSDDPAYTAPLGAGGMGQFF.

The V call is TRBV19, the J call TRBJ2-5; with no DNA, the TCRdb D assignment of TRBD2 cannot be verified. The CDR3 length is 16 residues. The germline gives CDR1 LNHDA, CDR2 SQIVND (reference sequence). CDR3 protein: CASSIGLAGVVETQYF.

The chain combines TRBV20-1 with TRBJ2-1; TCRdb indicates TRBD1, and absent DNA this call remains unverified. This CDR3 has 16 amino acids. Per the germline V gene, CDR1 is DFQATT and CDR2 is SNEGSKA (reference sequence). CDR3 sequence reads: CSARRVRGSSYNEQFF.

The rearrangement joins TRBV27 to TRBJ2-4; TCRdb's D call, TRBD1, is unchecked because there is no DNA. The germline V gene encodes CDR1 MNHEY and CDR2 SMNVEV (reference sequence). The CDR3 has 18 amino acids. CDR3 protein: CASSLDREPFNAKNIQYF.

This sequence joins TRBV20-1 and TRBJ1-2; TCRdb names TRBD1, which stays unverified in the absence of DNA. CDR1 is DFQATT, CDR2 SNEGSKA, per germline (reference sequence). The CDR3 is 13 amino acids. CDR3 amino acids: CSAAVGRRDGYTF.

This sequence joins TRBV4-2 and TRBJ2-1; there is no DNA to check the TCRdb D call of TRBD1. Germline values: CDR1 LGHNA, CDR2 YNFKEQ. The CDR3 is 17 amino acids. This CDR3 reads CASSQPVPGTGALEQFF.

The chain's CDR3 is CAISEQREGRQFF. The V and J genes are TRBV10-3 and TRBJ2-1; the TCRdb call, TRBD2, lacks DNA for checking. From germline, CDR1 is ENHRY and CDR2 SYGVKD. The CDR3 consists of 13 residues.

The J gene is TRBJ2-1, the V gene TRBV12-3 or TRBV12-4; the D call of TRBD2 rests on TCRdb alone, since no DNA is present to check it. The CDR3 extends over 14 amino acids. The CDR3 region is CASSFPAGRNEQFF.

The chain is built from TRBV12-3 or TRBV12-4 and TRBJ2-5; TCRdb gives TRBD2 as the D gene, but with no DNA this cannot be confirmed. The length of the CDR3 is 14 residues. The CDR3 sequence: CASSPSGPSETQYF.

The CDR3 loop is CSAQKDYRRGNEQFF. The chain uses TRBV20-1 and TRBJ2-1; as DNA is missing, the TRBD2 call by TCRdb cannot be tested. The germline V gene has CDR1 DFQATT and CDR2 SNEGSKA (reference sequence). CDR3 size: 15 residues.

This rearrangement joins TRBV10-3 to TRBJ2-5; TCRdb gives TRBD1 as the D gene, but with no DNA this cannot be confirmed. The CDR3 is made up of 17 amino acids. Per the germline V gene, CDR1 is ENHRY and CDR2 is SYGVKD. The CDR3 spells CAISDGLGQGARETQYF.